These 29 T cell receptor beta chains were all obtained from the same sample, sequenced in a study of blood T cell repertoires in COVID-19. The data were produced by immunoSEQ multiplex PCR, yet TCRdb's version contains in-frame clones alone and is incomplete. Of about 280,000 clones listed, about 87% were seen once; the top ten hold about 4%. Sequenced sample: PBMCs or T cells enriched from blood (not recorded which). The origin of the receptors is a woman in her twenties or thirties with acute COVID-19.

The chain combines TRBV27 with TRBJ1-2; 7 bases map to TRBD1. Germline CDR1 reads MNHEY; CDR2 reads SMNVEV (reference sequence). After removal of 4 bases from V and 6 bases from J, the junction contained 8 bases not matched to a gene. CDR3 length: 14 residues. CDR3 amino acids: CASSYSTGSDGYTF. The CDR3 coding sequence is TGTGCCAGCAGTTATTCGACAGGGAGTGATGGCTACACCTTC.

The V and J genes are TRBV30 and TRBJ2-3; TRBD2 matches 8 bases. This CDR3 is 15 amino acids long. Germline trimming cut 0 bases from V and 0 bases from J; bases unmatched to any gene: 2. From germline, CDR1 is GTSNPN and CDR2 SVGIG (reference sequence). The CDR3 sequence: CAWSVGGRSTDTQYF. The CDR3 nucleotides read TGTGCCTGGAGTGTAGGCGGGAGGAGCACAGATACGCAGTATTTT.

The rearrangement links TRBV7-2 to TRBJ2-7, with TRBD2 matching 8 bases. Unmatched junction bases numbered 5, after V lost 2 bases and J lost 2 bases. The CDR3 is 15 amino acids. CDR1 is SGHTA, CDR2 FQGNSA, per germline. The CDR3 DNA sequence: TGTGCCAGCAGCTTATGGGCGGGAGGAGCCTACGAGCAGTACTTC. Translated, it gives CASSLWAGGAYEQYF. Full variable domain (missing parts from reference TRBV7-2 and TRBJ2-7): GAGVSQSPSNKVTEKGKDVELRCDPISGHTALYWYRQSLGQGLEFLIYFQGNSAPDKSGLPSDRFSAERTGGSVSTLTIQRTQQEDSAVYLCASSLWAGGAYEQYFGPGTRLTVT.

Only one count was recorded for this clone. The V and J genes are TRBV4-1 and TRBJ1-1; no reliable D call. In germline, CDR1 is MGHRA, CDR2 YSYEKL. The CDR3 length is 13 residues. Trimming stripped 9 bases from V and 3 bases from J, with 14 bases between. The CDR3, as DNA: TGCGCCAGTCGGGGAGTAGCCGACACTGAAGCTTTCTTT. Its translation is CASRGVADTEAFF.

The DNA of the CDR3 is TGTGCCAGCAGCCAAGGGGGGGGCCTGCGCTACGAGCAGTACTTC. Protein sequence: CASSQGGGLRYEQYF. This chain connects TRBV3-1 (or the pseudogene TRBV3-2) to TRBJ2-7; a weak D match, TRBD2 (7 bases). The CDR3 sequence is 15 residues long. Trimming cost V 1 base and J 3 bases, with 13 bases left between them. Germline CDR1 LGHDT, CDR2 YNNKEL (reference sequence).

V and J are TRBV28 and TRBJ1-5; a weak D match, TRBD1 (5 bases). The CDR3 has 12 residues. Germline V CDR1 and CDR2: MDHEN, SYDVKM. V lost 7 bases and J lost 3, with 7 bases in between. The CDR3 loop is CASKTDNQPQHF. Here the CDR3 DNA reads TGTGCCAGCAAGACAGACAATCAGCCCCAGCATTTT.

A few counts support this clone. The J gene is TRBJ1-2, the V gene TRBV7-9, with 11 bases matching TRBD1. The CDR3 is made up of 15 amino acids. Germline assignment: CDR1 SEHNR and CDR2 FQNEAQ (reference sequence). V lost 5 bases, J lost 1 base, and 3 bases stayed unmatched. CDR3 nucleotides: TGTGCCAGCAGCCACGGGACAGGGGGTAACTATGGCTACACCTTC. Encoded protein: CASSHGTGGNYGYTF.

This clone was recorded only once. The chain has TRBV14 and TRBJ1-2; perhaps TRBD1 as D (6 bases). The CDR3 has 18 residues. Germline lookup yields CDR1 SGHDN and CDR2 FVKESK. Deletions cut 0 bases from V and 4 bases from J, with 21 bases between. The CDR3 nucleotides are TGTGCCAGCAGCCAAGATTCGGCAGGGGCCCGTTTCGGCTATGGCTACACCTTC. Its protein is CASSQDSAGARFGYGYTF.

The V gene is TRBV5-1, the J gene TRBJ1-2; D is undetermined. Germline lookup yields CDR1 SGHRS and CDR2 YFSETQ. The CDR3 has 12 residues. Between the trimmed V and J ends, which lost 5 bases and 4 bases, there was a span of 9 bases. In DNA form, the CDR3 reads TGCGCCAGCAGTCCTAGTAGCTATGGCTACACCTTC. Protein product: CASSPSSYGYTF.

This rearrangement joins TRBV28 to TRBJ1-5; D is unclear. The germline CDR1 and CDR2 sequences are MDHEN and SYDVKM. This CDR3 is built from 17 residues. With 4 bases removed from V and 2 bases from J, the gap between germline ends came to 18 bases. The CDR3 protein is CASSSPSADRGNQPQHF. The CDR3 DNA follows: TGTGCCAGCAGTTCACCCTCAGCGGATAGGGGCAATCAGCCCCAGCATTTT. The full variable domain, in which reference TRBV28 and TRBJ1-5 provide the parts outside the CDR3, is DVKVTQSSRYLVKRTGEKVFLECVQDMDHENMFWYRQDPGLGLRLIYFSYDVKMKEKGDIPEGYSVSREKKERFSLILESASTNQTSMYLCASSSPSADRGNQPQHFGDGTRLSIL.

The J gene is TRBJ2-5, the V gene TRBV6-1, with D possibly TRBD1 on 5 matching bases. Germline loops: CDR1 MNHNS, CDR2 SASEGT. Trimming shortened V by 4 bases and J by 0 bases, and 18 bases separated the two germline ends. This CDR3 has 17 residues. CDR3 loop: CASSAFSQGAHQETQYF. CDR3 in DNA: TGTGCCAGCAGTGCCTTTTCCCAAGGGGCCCACCAAGAGACCCAGTACTTC.

The J gene is TRBJ2-7, the V gene TRBV9, with 11 bases fitting TRBD1. CDR3 length equals 16 residues. V dropped 3 bases and J dropped 2; count of bases not matched to a gene: 7. Germline V gives CDR1 SGDLS, CDR2 YYNGEE. The CDR3 DNA reads TGTGCCAGCAGCGACCTCGGGACAGGGGGACCCTACGAGCAGTACTTC. It codes for CASSDLGTGGPYEQYF.

V and J are TRBV12-5 and TRBJ2-3; D gene uncertain. Deletions cut 0 bases from V and 4 bases from J, with 5 bases between. The CDR3 spans 13 residues. Germline V gene sequence: CDR1 LGHNT, CDR2 FRNRAP. CDR3 sequence (DNA): TGTGCTAGTGGTTTGGTAAGCGCAGATACGCAGTATTTT. It encodes CASGLVSADTQYF. Supplemented by reference TRBV12-5 and TRBJ2-3, the full variable domain reads DARVTQTPRHKVTEMGQEVTMRCQPILGHNTVFWYRQTMMQGLELLAYFRNRAPLDDSGMPKDRFSAEMPDATLATLKIQPSEPRDSAVYFCASGLVSADTQYFGPGTRLTVL.

Comment on this clone: Other DNA sequences in this specimen translate into the identical CDR3. V is TRBV7-9 and J is TRBJ2-7; D ambiguous. Germline CDR1 SEHNR, CDR2 FQNEAQ (reference sequence). The CDR3 extends over 11 amino acids. V lost 3 bases and J 5 bases, leaving 5 bases between the germline ends. The CDR3 is CASSFRDEQYF. DNA of the CDR3: TGTGCCAGCAGCTTTCGTGACGAGCAGTACTTC. Supplemented by reference TRBV7-9 and TRBJ2-7, the full variable domain reads DTGVSQNPRHKITKRGQNVTFRCDPISEHNRLYWYRQTLGQGPEFLTYFQNEAQLEKSRLLSDRFSAERPKGSFSTLEIQRTEQGDSAMYLCASSFRDEQYFGPGTRLTVT.

The chain is built from TRBV7-3 and TRBJ1-6, with a tentative D call TRBD1 (5 bases). Trimming shortened V by 2 bases and J by 9 bases, and 14 bases separated the two germline ends. The CDR3 is 15 amino acids. Germline CDR1 and CDR2: SGHTA and FQGTGA. The CDR3 nucleotides read TGTGCCAGCAGCTTAGATAGTCAGGGTGGTTCACCCCTCCACTTT. Translated: CASSLDSQGGSPLHF.

This clone was counted a single time. The J gene is TRBJ2-3, the V gene TRBV3-1 (or the pseudogene TRBV3-2); weak D call: TRBD1 (5 bases). This CDR3 region has 18 residues. V was cut by 0 bases and J by 0 bases, with 16 bases left in between. The V gene's germline CDR1 is LGHDT and CDR2 YNNKEL (reference sequence). CDR3 sequence: CASSQDSRGPTSTDTQYF. The CDR3 nucleotides read TGTGCCAGCAGCCAAGATTCAAGGGGCCCTACTAGCACAGATACGCAGTATTTT.

This rearrangement joins TRBV28 to TRBJ2-3; TRBD1 aligns across 7 bases. The trim removed 8 bases at V and 0 bases at J, leaving 8 bases unmatched. Germline V gives CDR1 MDHEN, CDR2 SYDVKM. This CDR3 comprises 15 residues. CDR3 nucleotide sequence: TGTGCCAGCGCCCCGGGGACAGTTAGCACAGATACGCAGTATTTT. Protein product: CASAPGTVSTDTQYF.

V is TRBV2 and J is TRBJ1-1, with D unresolved. CDR3 size: 14 residues. Germline CDR1 is SNHLY and CDR2 is FYNNEI. Trimming cost V 3 bases and J 1 base, with 9 bases left between them. CDR3 residues: CASSEVVSNTEAFF. CDR3 nucleotide sequence: TGTGCCAGCAGTGAGGTAGTTTCGAACACTGAAGCTTTCTTT.

This clone was detected only a few times. V and J are TRBV5-1 and TRBJ2-1; the match to TRBD1 covers 9 bases. Germline V gene sequence: CDR1 SGHRS, CDR2 YFSETQ. Unmatched junction bases numbered 8, after V lost 7 bases and J lost 9 bases. The CDR3 is 13 amino acids. The CDR3 loop is CASGQGLVGEQFF. CDR3 DNA: TGCGCCAGCGGACAGGGGCTTGTTGGTGAGCAGTTCTTC.

The CDR3, as DNA: TGTGCCAGCAGCACTAAACTAGCTGCCAATTCTCCATACAATGAGCAGTTCTTC. Its protein product is CASSTKLAANSPYNEQFF. The V and J genes are TRBV5-8 and TRBJ2-1; possibly TRBD2 for D (6 bases). In germline, CDR1 is SGHTS, CDR2 YDEGEE. The CDR3 is 18 amino acids. V was clipped by 4 bases and J by 4 bases, with 24 bases between them.

In its sample, this clone was seen once. This chain joins TRBV10-3 and TRBJ2-5; TRBD2 aligns across 11 bases. V lost 0 bases and J lost 1; bases outside the gene matches: 4. The CDR3 sequence is 17 residues long. The V gene's germline CDR1 is ENHRY and CDR2 SYGVKD. In DNA, the CDR3 is TGTGCCATCAGTGAGTCTGCACTAGCGGGGGTCCAAGAGACCCAGTACTTC. Translation gives CAISESALAGVQETQYF.

The chain couples TRBV18 to TRBJ2-3; no definite D call. Germline V gene sequence: CDR1 KGHSH, CDR2 LQKENI. Deletions cut 1 base from V and 0 bases from J, with 8 bases between. This CDR3 is built from 15 residues. CDR3 protein: CASSPRQASTDTQYF. The DNA of the CDR3 is TGTGCCAGCTCACCACGGCAGGCTAGCACAGATACGCAGTATTTT.

The chain carries TRBV5-1 and TRBJ2-7, with 7 bases lining up with TRBD2. V gave up 0 bases and J gave up 5 bases; unmatched junction bases: 5. The CDR3 covers 14 residues. In germline, CDR1 is SGHRS, CDR2 YFSETQ. This CDR3 is CASSLGEGPDEQYF. In DNA, the CDR3 is TGCGCCAGCAGCTTGGGGGAGGGCCCAGACGAGCAGTACTTC.

The V gene is TRBV10-1, the J gene TRBJ2-4; the match to TRBD1 covers 8 bases. Germline loops: CDR1 WNHNN, CDR2 SYGVQD (reference sequence). Trimming took 8 bases from V and 5 from J; bases not matched to a gene: 14. This CDR3 spans 16 amino acids. The CDR3 loop reads CASLRQGLVLENIQYF. As DNA, the CDR3 is TGCGCCAGCCTCCGACAGGGGCTAGTACTAGAAAACATTCAGTACTTC.

The chain carries TRBV28 and TRBJ1-5, with TRBD1 identical over 7 bases. The J segment lost 4 bases and the V segment lost 5 bases, leaving 8 bases of the junction unmatched. The CDR3 loop spans 15 amino acids. CDR1 is MDHEN, CDR2 SYDVKM, per germline. The DNA of the CDR3 is TGTGCCAGCAGTACGTACCGGGACAGAAATCAGCCCCAGCATTTT. Its translation is CASSTYRDRNQPQHF.

A word on this clone: The sample holds other DNA sequences that translate to the same CDR3. The rearrangement links TRBV9 to TRBJ2-1; D uncertain. CDR1 is SGDLS and CDR2 is YYNGEE in the germline V gene. The CDR3 extends over 14 amino acids. V was trimmed by 0 bases and J by 0 bases, leaving 4 bases between them. Here the CDR3 reads CASSVGSSYNEQFF. CDR3 coding DNA: TGTGCCAGCAGCGTAGGTAGCTCCTACAATGAGCAGTTCTTC.

The chain carries TRBV2 and TRBJ1-1, with unresolved D. Trimming shortened V by 6 bases and J by 0 bases, and 17 bases separated the two germline ends. The germline V gene has CDR1 SNHLY and CDR2 FYNNEI. This CDR3 has 16 residues. CDR3 in DNA: TGTGCCAGCAGCCCTTTGGGCCTGTCAATGAACACTGAAGCTTTCTTT. It yields the protein CASSPLGLSMNTEAFF.

This chain uses TRBV6-2 or TRBV6-3 with TRBJ2-1; TRBD2 matches at 10 bases. CDR3 length: 17 residues. The V gene's germline CDR1 is MNHEY and CDR2 SVGEGT. V lost 3 bases and J lost 8; bases outside the gene matches: 13. The CDR3 DNA reads TGTGCCAGCAGTTATATCCCTACCGGGACTAGCGTGGATGAGCAGTTCTTC. This codes for CASSYIPTGTSVDEQFF.

The chain combines TRBV7-2 with TRBJ1-1; D is unclear. Germline V gene sequence: CDR1 SGHTA, CDR2 FQGNSA. The V and J ends lost 1 base and 1 base respectively, with 7 bases between them. The CDR3 length is 14 residues. CDR3 amino acids: CASSLEEANTEAFF. CDR3 nucleotides: TGTGCCAGCAGCTTAGAAGAGGCGAACACTGAAGCTTTCTTT.